This TCR beta chain came from a study of blood T cell repertoires in COVID-19. Background on the study: Samples taken during acute and convalescent COVID-19 were collected in the United States, Italy and Spain.

Authors' processing steps: Amplification from reference gene primers served as the basis for estimated nucleated cell counts. The repertoire was sequenced with immunoSEQ multiplex PCR; TCRdb's copy has only in-frame clones and lacks some. The V and J calls and the clone size are those of that table, but D and trimming were determined from the DNA. The table lists approximately 280,000 clones, 90% of them singletons. There are 15 residues in the CDR3. Trimming removed 1 base from V and 7 bases from J, with 12 bases in between. Germline V gene lookup returns CDR1 SGHRS and CDR2 YFSETQ. The TCR originated in a woman aged 25 to 39 with COVID-19, enrolled during active disease. The J gene is TRBJ1-6, the V gene TRBV5-1; D gene ambiguous. Sequenced input: peripheral blood. CDR3 sequence: CASSLTFAGNSPLHF. CDR3 bases: TGCGCCAGCAGCTTGACCTTCGCGGGGAATTCACCCCTCCACTTT.